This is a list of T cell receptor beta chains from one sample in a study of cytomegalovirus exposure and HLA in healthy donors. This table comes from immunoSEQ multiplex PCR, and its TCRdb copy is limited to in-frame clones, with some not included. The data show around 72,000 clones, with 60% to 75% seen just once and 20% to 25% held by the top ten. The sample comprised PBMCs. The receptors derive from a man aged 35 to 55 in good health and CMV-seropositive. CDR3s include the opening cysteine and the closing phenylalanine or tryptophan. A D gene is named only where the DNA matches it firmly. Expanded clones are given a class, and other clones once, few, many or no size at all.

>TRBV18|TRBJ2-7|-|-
CASSPWSSYEQYF
TGTGCCAGCTCACCATGGAGCTCCTACGAGCAGTACTTC
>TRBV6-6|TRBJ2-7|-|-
CASSPGIYEQYF
TGTGCCAGCAGCCCCGGGATTTACGAGCAGTACTTC
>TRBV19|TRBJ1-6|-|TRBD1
CASSETGYNSPLHF
TGTGCCAGTAGTGAGACAGGGTATAATTCACCCCTCCACTTT
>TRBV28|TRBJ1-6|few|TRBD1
CASVRQGGSPLHF
TGTGCCAGCGTAAGACAGGGGGGTTCACCCCTCCACTTT
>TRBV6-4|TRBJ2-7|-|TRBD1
CASTGQGVYEQYF
TGTGCCAGCACTGGACAGGGGGTATACGAGCAGTACTTC
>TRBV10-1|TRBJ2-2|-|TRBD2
CARSFGCWRGDNTGELFF
TGCGCCAGGTCGTTTGGGTGTTGGCGGGGGGACAACACCGGGGAGCTGTTTTTT
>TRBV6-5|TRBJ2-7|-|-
CASSSQTGGSYEQYF
TGTGCCAGCAGTTCCCAGACAGGTGGCTCCTACGAGCAGTACTTC
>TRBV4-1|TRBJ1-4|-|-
CASSQATGWVKLFF
TGCGCCAGCAGCCAAGCGACAGGATGGGTAAAACTGTTTTTT
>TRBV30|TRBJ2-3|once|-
CAWGSGTSKYF
-
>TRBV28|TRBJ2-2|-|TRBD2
CASSFMGGRRPGELFF
TGTGCCAGCAGTTTCATGGGAGGGCGCCGACCCGGGGAGCTGTTTTTT
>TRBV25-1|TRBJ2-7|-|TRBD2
CASSPGTSGFYEQYF
TGTGCCAGCAGTCCCGGGACTAGCGGGTTCTACGAGCAGTACTTC
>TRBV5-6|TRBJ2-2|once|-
CASSIQGDTGELFF
TGTGCCAGCTCTATCCAGGGTGACACCGGGGAGCTGTTTTTT
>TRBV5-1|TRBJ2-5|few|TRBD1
CASSLEGTGFQETQYF
TGCGCCAGCAGCTTGGAAGGGACAGGTTTTCAAGAGACCCAGTACTTC
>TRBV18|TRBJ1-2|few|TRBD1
CASSPVGTGDGYTF
TGTGCCAGCTCACCAGTCGGGACAGGGGATGGCTACACCTTC
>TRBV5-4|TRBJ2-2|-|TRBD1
CASSPKTGGITGELFF
TGTGCCAGCAGCCCGAAGACAGGGGGCATCACCGGGGAGCTGTTTTTT